One and the same sample provided the 9 T cell receptor beta chains below, sequenced in a study of cytomegalovirus exposure and HLA in healthy donors. The PCR was carried out with 60 Vbeta primers and 13 Jbeta primers. Sequenced by immunoSEQ multiplex PCR; TCRdb stores in-frame clones only, minus some. The sample consists of tens of thousands of clones, roughly three fifths of them appearing once. Material for sequencing was PBMCs. The receptors derive from a woman in her twenties or thirties in good health and CMV-seronegative.

The CDR3: CASSRTGGNTEAFF. The DNA of the CDR3 is TGTGCCAGCAGCAGGACAGGGGGCAACACTGAAGCTTTCTTT. This chain joins TRBV11-2 and TRBJ1-1; 11 bases line up with TRBD1. J gave up 2 bases and V 5 bases, and 1 base lay outside the gene matches. The V gene's germline CDR1 is SGHAT and CDR2 FQNNGV. The CDR3 has 14 amino acids.

This clone has more than one count but fewer than ten. This sequence joins TRBV4-3 and TRBJ2-3; D remains ambiguous. Trimming cost V 1 base and J 0 bases, with 14 bases left between them. The germline gives CDR1 LGHNA, CDR2 YSLEER. CDR3 length equals 17 residues. As DNA, the CDR3 is TGCGCCAGCAGCCAAGGCAACTCCTTTTATAGCACAGATACGCAGTATTTT. It yields the protein CASSQGNSFYSTDTQYF.

The chain carries TRBV6-1 and TRBJ1-6; D remains ambiguous. The CDR3 covers 14 residues. CDR1 and CDR2 (germline): MNHNS, SASEGT. Trimming took off 3 bases at V and 7 bases at J, with 10 bases between the two ends. The CDR3 sequence is CASSERLTNSPLHF. Written as DNA, the CDR3 is TGTGCCAGCAGTGAGAGACTAACCAATTCACCCCTCCACTTT.

V and J are TRBV18 and TRBJ1-6; D gene unclear. The V gene lost 3 bases and the J gene lost 2 bases, with 17 bases spanning the gap. The CDR3 is 18 residues long. The germline gives CDR1 KGHSH, CDR2 LQKENI. The CDR3 sequence is CASSPVEAGSPYNSPLHF. The CDR3 coding sequence is TGTGCCAGCTCACCGGTTGAAGCGGGTAGTCCCTATAATTCACCCCTCCACTTT.

V gene TRBV29-1 combines with J gene TRBJ2-7; 10 nucleotides align to TRBD2. Germline CDR1 SQVTM, CDR2 ANQGSEA. V shed 4 bases and J 5 bases; nucleotides not matched to a gene: 11. This CDR3 comprises 15 residues. DNA of the CDR3: TGCAGCGTTGGGACGCCAGCGGGAGGGCTTAACGAGCAGTACTTC. Its protein is CSVGTPAGGLNEQYF.

This clone has just a few counts. CDR3 in amino acids: CASSDFIPGLRQETQYF. Written as DNA, the CDR3 is TGTGCCAGCAGTGACTTCATACCGGGACTTAGACAAGAGACCCAGTACTTC. The V gene is TRBV6-1, the J gene TRBJ2-5, with D possibly being TRBD2 (6 bases). Trimming removed 3 bases from V and 2 bases from J, with 19 bases in between. CDR1 is MNHNS and CDR2 is SASEGT in the germline V gene. The length of the CDR3 is 17 residues.

This chain joins TRBV5-4 and TRBJ2-5; tentatively, D is TRBD1 (6 bases). Deletions cut 7 bases from V and 1 base from J, with 11 bases between. Germline loops: CDR1 SGHNT, CDR2 YYREEE (reference sequence). CDR3 length: 13 residues. CDR3: CASAGQLQETQYF. CDR3 bases: TGTGCCAGCGCTGGACAGCTCCAAGAGACCCAGTACTTC.

CDR3 loop: CASSVALQGAKLFF. CDR3 coding DNA: TGTGCCAGCAGCGTAGCATTACAGGGTGCAAAACTGTTTTTT. V and J are TRBV9 and TRBJ1-4, with D maybe TRBD1 (6 bases). Looked up from germline, CDR1 is SGDLS and CDR2 is YYNGEE. The CDR3 consists of 14 residues. Trimming cost V 0 bases and J 10 bases, with 13 bases left between them.

The chain links TRBV6-5 to TRBJ2-1, with 12 bases lining up with TRBD2. The length of the CDR3 is 15 residues. Trimming cost V 6 bases and J 5 bases; bases outside gene matches: 5. Germline loops: CDR1 MNHEY, CDR2 SVGAGI. The CDR3 loop reads CASRRLAGENNEQFF. DNA for the CDR3: TGTGCCAGCAGAAGACTAGCGGGGGAGAACAATGAGCAGTTCTTC.